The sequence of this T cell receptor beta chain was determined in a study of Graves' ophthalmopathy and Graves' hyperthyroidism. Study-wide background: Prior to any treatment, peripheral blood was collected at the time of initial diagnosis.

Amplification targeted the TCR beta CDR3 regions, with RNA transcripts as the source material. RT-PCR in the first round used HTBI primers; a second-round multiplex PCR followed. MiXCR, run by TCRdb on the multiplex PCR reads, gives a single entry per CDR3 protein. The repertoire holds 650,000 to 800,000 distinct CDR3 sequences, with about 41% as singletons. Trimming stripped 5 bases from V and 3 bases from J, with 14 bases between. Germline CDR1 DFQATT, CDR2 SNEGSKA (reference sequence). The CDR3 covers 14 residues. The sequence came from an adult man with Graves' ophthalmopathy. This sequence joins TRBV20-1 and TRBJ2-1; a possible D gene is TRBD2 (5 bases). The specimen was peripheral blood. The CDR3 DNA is TGCAGTGCTCTGAGGAGGAGCGTCTACAATGAGCAGTTCTTC. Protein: CSALRRSVYNEQFF.